One T cell receptor beta chain is described in this entry. Its cognate antigen is unknown. The sample originates from a study of CD8+ T cells in alopecia areata. In the study overall: Treated patients were given oral tofacitinib, which was dosed at 5 to 10 mg twice daily. Regarding the study as a whole: Although TCR sharing was seen in mice, sharing across patients was less clear, possibly for HLA-related reasons.

Germline lookup yields CDR1 LGHNA and CDR2 YSLEER. V was shortened by 0 bases and J by 2 bases, with 7 bases between the two germline ends. The CDR3 sequence is 14 residues long. Alopecia areata patients had lesional scalp punch biopsies and peripheral blood taken from them. Using a FACSAria, the CD4+ and CD8+ T cells were sorted from the PBMCs. RNA, once extracted, was reverse transcribed into cDNA for use as the sequencing template. Some clones are missing from TCRdb's copy, which holds only in-frame ones; the method was immunoSEQ multiplex PCR. The sample lists around 250,000 clones, around 67% seen once, with around 1.2% in the top ten.

The clonotype originates from a human donor with alopecia areata. This chain uses TRBV4-3 with TRBJ1-2; D call uncertain. Material: CD4+ T cells sorted from blood, obtained at week 0. The CDR3: CASSQDPINYGYTF. The CDR3 nucleotides read TGCGCCAGCAGCCAAGACCCGATCAACTATGGCTACACCTTC.